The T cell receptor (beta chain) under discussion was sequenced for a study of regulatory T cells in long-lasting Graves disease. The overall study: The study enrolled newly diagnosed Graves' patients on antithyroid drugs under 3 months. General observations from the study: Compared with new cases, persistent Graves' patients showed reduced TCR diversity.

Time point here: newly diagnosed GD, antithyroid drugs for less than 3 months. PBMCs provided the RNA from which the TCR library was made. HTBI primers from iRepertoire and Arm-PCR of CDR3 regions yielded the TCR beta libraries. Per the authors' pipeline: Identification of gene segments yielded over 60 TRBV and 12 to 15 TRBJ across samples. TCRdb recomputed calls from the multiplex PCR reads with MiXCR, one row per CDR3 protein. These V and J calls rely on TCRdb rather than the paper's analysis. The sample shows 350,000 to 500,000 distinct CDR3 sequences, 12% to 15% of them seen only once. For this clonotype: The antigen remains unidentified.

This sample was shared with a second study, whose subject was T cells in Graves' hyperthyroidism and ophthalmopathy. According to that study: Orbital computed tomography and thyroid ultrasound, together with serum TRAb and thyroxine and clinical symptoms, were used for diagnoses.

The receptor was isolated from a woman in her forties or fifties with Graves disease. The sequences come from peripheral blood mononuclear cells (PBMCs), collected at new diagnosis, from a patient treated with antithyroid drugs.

CDR3 sequence (DNA): TGTGCCACCAGTGACGACAGGGGGCGGAATTCACCCCTCCACTTT. Its translation is CATSDDRGRNSPLHF. The chain is built from TRBV24-1 and TRBJ1-6; TRBD1 aligns across 10 bases. V dropped 4 bases and J dropped 7; count of bases not matched to a gene: 3. Germline assignment: CDR1 KGHDR and CDR2 SFDVKD. The CDR3 sequence is 15 residues long.